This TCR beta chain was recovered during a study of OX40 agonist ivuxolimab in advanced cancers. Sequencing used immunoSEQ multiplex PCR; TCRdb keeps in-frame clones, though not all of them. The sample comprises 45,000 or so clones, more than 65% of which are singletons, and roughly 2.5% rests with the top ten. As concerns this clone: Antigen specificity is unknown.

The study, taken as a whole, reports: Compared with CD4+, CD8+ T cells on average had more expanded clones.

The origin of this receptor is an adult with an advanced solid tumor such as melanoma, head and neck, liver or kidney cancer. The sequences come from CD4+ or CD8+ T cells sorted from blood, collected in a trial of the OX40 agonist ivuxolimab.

The chain's CDR3 is CSVWKAGEGFREQYF. For the CDR3, the DNA is TGCAGCGTCTGGAAAGCGGGAGAGGGATTTCGGGAGCAGTACTTC. The rearrangement links TRBV29-1 to TRBJ2-7, with TRBD2 matching over 8 bases. Germline values: CDR1 SQVTM, CDR2 ANQGSEA. This CDR3 is built from 15 residues. The trim removed 6 bases at V and 7 bases at J, leaving 17 bases unmatched.